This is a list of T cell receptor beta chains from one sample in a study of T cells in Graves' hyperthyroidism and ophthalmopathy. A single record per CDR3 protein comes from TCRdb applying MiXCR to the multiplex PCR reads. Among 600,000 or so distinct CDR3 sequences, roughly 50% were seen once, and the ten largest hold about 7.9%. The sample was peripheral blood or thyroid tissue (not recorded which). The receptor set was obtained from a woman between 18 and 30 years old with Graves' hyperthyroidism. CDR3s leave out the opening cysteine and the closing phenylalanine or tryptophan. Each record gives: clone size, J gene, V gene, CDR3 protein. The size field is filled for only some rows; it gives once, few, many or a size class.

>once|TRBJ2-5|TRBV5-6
ASSLPREGQETQY
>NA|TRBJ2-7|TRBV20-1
SAAGTSGSTSYEQY
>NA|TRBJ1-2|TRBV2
ASRLQGTNYGYT
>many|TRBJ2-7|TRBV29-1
SVEAETGRTYEQY
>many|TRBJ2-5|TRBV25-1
ASRLETQY
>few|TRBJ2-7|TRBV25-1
ASSRNGSSYEQY
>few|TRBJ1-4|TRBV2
ASSLAGQQREKLF
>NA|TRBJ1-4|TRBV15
ATSLEGAEKLF
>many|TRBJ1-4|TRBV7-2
ASSFPTGGSEKLF
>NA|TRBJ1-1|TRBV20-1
SARDSGLNIEAF
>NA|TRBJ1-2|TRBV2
ASSPPTQDGYT
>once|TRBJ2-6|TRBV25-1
ASMMAHRDPSGANVLT
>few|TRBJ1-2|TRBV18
ASSPPQINYGYT
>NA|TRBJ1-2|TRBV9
ASSAQGRAYGYT
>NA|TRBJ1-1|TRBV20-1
SARVRSGEAF
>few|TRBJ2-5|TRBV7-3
ASRNRGAETQY
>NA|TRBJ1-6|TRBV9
ASSVGPGQGASSYNSPLH
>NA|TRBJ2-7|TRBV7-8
ASSPLTSGDSYEQY
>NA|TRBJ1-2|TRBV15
ATSREKGGPYGYT
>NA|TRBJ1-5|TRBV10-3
AIGTGVSYEH
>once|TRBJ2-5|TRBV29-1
SSRTGEGETQY
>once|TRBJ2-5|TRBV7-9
ASSWGQIKDSPY
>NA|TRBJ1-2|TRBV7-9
ASSRLPGRINYGYT
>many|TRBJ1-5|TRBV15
ATSRETGGFGNQPQH
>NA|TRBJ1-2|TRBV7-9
ASRDRQKNYGYT
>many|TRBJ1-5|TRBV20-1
SAYRGRSNQPQH
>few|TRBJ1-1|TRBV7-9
ASSAYDRELNTEAF
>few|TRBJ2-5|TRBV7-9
ASSPTRRETQY
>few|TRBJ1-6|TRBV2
ASKADHNSPLH
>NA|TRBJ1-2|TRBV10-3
AISELQGENGYT
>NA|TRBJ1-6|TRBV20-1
SARKSGGFNSPLH
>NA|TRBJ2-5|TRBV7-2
ASSLELGLAETQY
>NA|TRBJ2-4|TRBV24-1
ATSGRDSEAKNIQY
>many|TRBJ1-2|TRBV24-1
ATSARGQGRSDYGYT